This T cell receptor beta chain was sequenced for a study of shared clonotypes between healthy human individuals (dated by TCRdb to 2020 to 2021). Background on the whole study: The cohort comprised a couple of women and a few men aged 18 to 49 years. To estimate repertoire size and how much clonotypes are shared between individuals, the study performed deep sequencing of blood TCR repertoires from a few healthy adults. Leukapheresis yielded between about 0.8 and 9.5 billion PBMCs per donor. To increase sequencing depth and limit assay-specific biases, different laboratories used diverse techniques to prepare libraries and sequence TCR repertoires. For each donor, three plates each were used for CD4 naive and CD4 memory, two plates were used for CD8 naive, and one plate was used for CD8 memory. Broader findings and caveats from the paper: When a handful of donors were compared, the shared fraction of clonotypes was 5% to 6.5% for naive CD4, over 3% for naive CD8, 2.3% for memory CD4, and 0.4% for memory CD8. Based on pairwise subsampling, the degree of clonotype sharing among donors was expected to be affected by sequencing depth. Naive subsets generally had larger estimated clonotype richness than memory subsets. Even with the large sequencing depth, rarefaction of the sorted-subset datasets indicated that sequencing was incomplete. The small number of donors limited the genetic and exposure-history diversity represented. Higher generation probabilities were observed for clonotypes shared by all four sorted-subset donors than for non-shared clonotypes. Only blood was sampled, and tissue TCR repertoires likely differ from those in blood.

CD8 naive samples were CD45RO-negative cells positively selected for CCR7, giving a CD45RA+CCR7+ population that excluded TemRA cells. Healthy HIV-negative adults with no recently reported acute infections or vaccinations were included as donors. Every donor was a Caucasian adult living in Nashville, Tennessee, USA. Blood was collected by leukapheresis, and PBMCs were isolated by Ficoll-Histopaque density gradient centrifugation and then cryopreserved in liquid nitrogen vapor phase. Analytical flow cytometry was used to check the purity and quantity of every magnetically sorted T cell population. From each sorted fraction, genomic DNA was isolated and quantified by UV absorbance on a Nanodrop 2000c. TCR CDR3 regions were amplified from genomic DNA by multiplex PCR using the deep immunoSEQ assay. Extracted genomic DNA from each cell subset was spread evenly across all wells of several immunoSEQ 96-well plates, with each plate serving as a replicate. For sorted subsets, each replicate PCR was loaded with around 220 ng genomic DNA, equivalent to 25,000 to 35,000 T cell genomes. The purified libraries were quantified using a Qubit 3.0 fluorometer, sized with a Bioanalyzer 2100, and then quantified again using the KAPA Library Quantification kit. Every immunoSEQ 96-well plate was sequenced on a dedicated single-read 150-cycle Illumina NextSeq 550 flow cell. Concerning the study's data processing: Because the immunoSEQ output held only junctional sequences and lacked quality scores, the filtering could not match the filtering applied to full-length reads. Sequences were annotated with PyIR, a Python wrapper for IgBLAST v1.9, and V/J genes and CDR3 were assigned using IMGT germline references. Any read was removed if the V/J assignment was weak (E-value above 1e-6), the CDR3 was missing, or the read contained stop codons, out-of-frame junctions, or ambiguous translated residues. V3J clonotypes were defined as sequences sharing an identical inferred V gene, J gene, and CDR3 amino acid sequence. Percentage overlap between repertoires was calculated by dividing the number of shared unique clonotypes by the size of the smaller repertoire. RTK rarefaction, the Chao1 estimator, and Recon v2.1 estimates of unobserved clonotypes were used to assess repertoire richness. Generation probabilities were computed with OLGA for all TCRbeta clonotypes obtained by the gDNA method from several donors. What TCRdb holds here is the immuneACCESS table cut down to in-frame rearrangements. Part of the clones is not present; checked against another copy, under half of the missing clones reflect an unresolved V gene, and the others are unexplained. V and J calls and clone size are copied from that table; D and trimming were computed from the DNA. This sample comprises about 2 million clones, about 95% of them detected only once. The leading ten clones occupy more than 0.95% of the sample.

As for this clone: Its antigen has not been determined. Qualities for individual bases were not recorded, and no much larger clone is one base off.

Reading the germline V gene gives CDR1 SGHRS and CDR2 YFSETQ. The CDR3 spans 15 residues, from the cysteine through the phenylalanine. Only CDR3 DNA is held: 45 bases, read in frame from base 1. V loses 4 bases of germline sequence and J loses 5 bases, and the interval between the two ends is 16 bases. The TCR sequence derives from a man aged 18 to 30 in good health. The sequenced sample was naive CD8+ T cells sorted from blood. The cell subset or site label here, explained by the study, means: CD45RA+CCR7+. This chain joins TRBV5-1 to TRBJ1-5; TRBD1 is a weak D gene call, 6 bases matching. The nucleotides read TGCGCCAGCAGCCCGGTAACGGGGGCGGATCAGCCCCAGCATTTT. Protein translation: CASSPVTGADQPQHF.